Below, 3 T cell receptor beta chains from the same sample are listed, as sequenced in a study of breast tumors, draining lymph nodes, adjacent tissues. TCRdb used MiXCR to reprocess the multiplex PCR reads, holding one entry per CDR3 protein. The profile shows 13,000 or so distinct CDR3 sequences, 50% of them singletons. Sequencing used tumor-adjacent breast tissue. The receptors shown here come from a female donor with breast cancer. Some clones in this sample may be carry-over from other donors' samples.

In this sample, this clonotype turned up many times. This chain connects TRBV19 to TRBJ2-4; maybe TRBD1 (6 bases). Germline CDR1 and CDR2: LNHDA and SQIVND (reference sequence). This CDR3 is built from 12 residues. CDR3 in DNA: TGTGCGTCCAGGGGAACCAAAAACATTCAGTACTTC. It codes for CASRGTKNIQYF.

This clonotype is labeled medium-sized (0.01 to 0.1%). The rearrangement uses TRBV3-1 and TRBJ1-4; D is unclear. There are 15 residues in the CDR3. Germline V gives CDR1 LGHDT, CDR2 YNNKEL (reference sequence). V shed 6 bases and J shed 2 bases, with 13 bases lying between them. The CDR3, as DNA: TGTGCCAGCAGGCCAGAAGGCAGGACTAATGAAAAACTGTTTTTT. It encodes CASRPEGRTNEKLFF.

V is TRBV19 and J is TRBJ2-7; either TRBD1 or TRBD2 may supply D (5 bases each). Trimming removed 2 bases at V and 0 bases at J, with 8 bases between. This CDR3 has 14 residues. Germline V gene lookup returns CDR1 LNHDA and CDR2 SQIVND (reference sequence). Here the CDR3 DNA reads TGTGCCAGTAGTATAAAGGGGAGCTCCTACGAGCAGTACTTC. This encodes CASSIKGSSYEQYF.